The 4 T cell receptor beta chains reported below all come from one sample, sequenced in a study of siplizumab effects on memory and regulatory T cells. Libraries were prepared by immunoSEQ multiplex PCR; TCRdb keeps only in-frame clonotypes and omits some of them. The sample has around 100,000 clones; about nine tenths are singletons. The sample consisted of CD4+ T cells sorted from blood. These receptors were collected from a human donor in good health. Some clones in this sample may be carry-over from other donors' samples.

The chain joins TRBV2 to TRBJ1-2, with D maybe TRBD1 (6 bases). This CDR3 contains 14 residues. The germline V gene has CDR1 SNHLY and CDR2 FYNNEI. Trimming took 8 bases from V and 8 from J, leaving 21 bases between them. The CDR3 spells CASLPGTTGYGYTF. Written as DNA, the CDR3 is TGTGCCAGCCTCCCCGGGACGACAGGTTACGGCTACACCTTC.

In this sample, this clone turned up once. The chain links TRBV28 to TRBJ2-5, with unresolved D. This CDR3 has 13 amino acids. Germline CDR1 MDHEN, CDR2 SYDVKM. Deletions cut 6 bases from V and 5 bases from J, with 13 bases between. CDR3: CASSLLTTETQYF. For the CDR3, the DNA is TGTGCCAGCAGCCTACTAACTACGGAGACCCAGTACTTC.

This chain links TRBV28 with TRBJ2-1; the D gene is possibly TRBD2 (6 bases). The CDR3 has 12 residues. V was cut by 5 bases and J by 15 bases, with 17 bases left in between. The germline V gene encodes CDR1 MDHEN and CDR2 SYDVKM. The CDR3 spells CASSPRLGTPFF. The CDR3 DNA follows: TGTGCCAGCAGTCCAAGACTAGGAACCCCGTTCTTC.

This sequence joins TRBV21-1 and TRBJ2-1; TRBD2, the table's D call, was not compared with the DNA. TRBV21-1 represents a pseudogene. CDR3 length: 19 amino acids. The CDR3 reads CASSKESSGRAGTYNEQFF. CDR3 nucleotide sequence: TGTGCCAGCAGCAAAGAGTCTAGCGGGAGGGCCGGGACCTACAATGAGCAGTTCTTC.